This T cell receptor (beta chain) was profiled in a study of cytomegalovirus exposure and HLA in healthy donors. The study, taken as a whole, reports: The investigators catalogued about 170 TCR beta chains as cytomegalovirus-associated.

Vbeta (60) and Jbeta (13) primers were used in the PCR. Some clones are missing from TCRdb's copy, which holds only in-frame ones; the method was immunoSEQ multiplex PCR. The profile shows some 150,000 clones, about four fifths of them singletons. The CDR3 totals 15 residues. Deletions cut 5 bases from V and 2 bases from J, with 10 bases between. Germline CDR1 is SGHVS and CDR2 is FNYEAQ. To note about this clone: The target antigen is unknown.

The chain links TRBV7-6 to TRBJ2-6; tentative D call: TRBD2 (5 bases). The sequencing input was PBMCs. The sequence derives from a man younger than 35 in good health and CMV-seropositive. Written as DNA, the CDR3 is TGTGCCAGCAGCCCTGCCGGGGCTGGGGCCAACGTCCTGACTTTC. It translates to CASSPAGAGANVLTF. The full variable domain, in which reference TRBV7-6 and TRBJ2-6 provide the parts outside the CDR3, is GAGVSQSPRYKVTKRGQDVALRCDPISGHVSLYWYRQALGQGPEFLTYFNYEAQQDKSGLPNDRFSAERPEGSISTLTIQRTEQRDSAMYRCASSPAGAGANVLTFGAGSRLTVL.